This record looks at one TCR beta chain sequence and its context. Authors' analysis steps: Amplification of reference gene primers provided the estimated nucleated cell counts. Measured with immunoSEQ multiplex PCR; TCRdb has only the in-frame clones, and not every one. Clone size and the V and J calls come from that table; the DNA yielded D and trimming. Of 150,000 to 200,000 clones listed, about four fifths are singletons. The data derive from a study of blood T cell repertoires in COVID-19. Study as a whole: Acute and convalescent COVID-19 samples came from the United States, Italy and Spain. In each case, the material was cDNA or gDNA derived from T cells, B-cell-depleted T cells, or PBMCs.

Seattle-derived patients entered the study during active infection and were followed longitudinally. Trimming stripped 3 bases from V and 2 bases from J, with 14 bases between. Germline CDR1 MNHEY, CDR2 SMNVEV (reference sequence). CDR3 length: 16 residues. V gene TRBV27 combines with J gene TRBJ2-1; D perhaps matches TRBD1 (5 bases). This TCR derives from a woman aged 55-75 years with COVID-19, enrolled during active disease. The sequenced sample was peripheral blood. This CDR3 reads CASSFLTERPYNEQFF. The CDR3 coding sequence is TGTGCCAGCAGTTTTTTGACAGAGAGACCCTACAATGAGCAGTTCTTC.